A single T cell receptor (beta chain) is shown here with its context. 13 Jbeta primers and 60 Vbeta primers were used for the PCR. Generated by immunoSEQ multiplex PCR, the TCRdb table keeps only in-frame clones and is missing some. The profile shows more than 15,000 clones, 75% of them singletons. The data are from a study of cytomegalovirus exposure and HLA in healthy donors. The germline V gene has CDR1 SNHLY and CDR2 FYNNEI. The CDR3 consists of 16 residues. The trim removed 5 bases at V and 1 base at J, leaving 6 bases unmatched. The source is a young man in good health and CMV-seronegative. The material sequenced was PBMCs. The chain carries TRBV2 and TRBJ2-1; 9 nucleotides align to TRBD1. The CDR3 here is CASSWTGEGSYNEQFF. Here the CDR3 DNA reads TGTGCCAGCAGTTGGACAGGGGAAGGTTCCTACAATGAGCAGTTCTTC.